Listed here is a single T cell receptor beta chain. The antigen remains unidentified. Between the trimmed V and J ends, which lost 2 bases and 4 bases, there was a span of 5 bases. This CDR3 contains 12 residues. Germline CDR1 is SGHTA and CDR2 is FQGNSA. This sample is part of a study of beta chain features in type 1 diabetes. About the research overall: Patients shared similar age, gender and cell yields with healthy donors.

As every portion of the isolated RNA was reverse transcribed, the sequencing read expressed TCRB transcripts. The data were produced by immunoSEQ multiplex PCR, yet TCRdb's version contains in-frame clones alone and is incomplete. The sample includes some 280,000 clones, roughly an eighth of them seen just once. Study observations and caveats: Moderately but significantly shorter TCRB CDR3s were found in Type 1 diabetes patients in all four CD4+ subsets.

The rearrangement uses TRBV7-2 and TRBJ2-5, with a weak D call TRBD1 (5 bases). Sequenced sample: naive CD4+ T cells from blood. The clonotype was recovered from a man aged 25-45 years with type 1 diabetes. The CDR3 DNA is TGTGCCAGCAGCTTAAGGGGAGAGACCCAGTACTTC. This codes for CASSLRGETQYF.